This T cell receptor (beta chain) was profiled in a study of T cell repertoires in ileal Crohn's disease. Study information: Postoperative therapy was given to about half: more than 10 thiopurines, fewer than 20 anti-TNF agents. M6 samples are neoterminal ileum biopsies from postoperative colonoscopy.

Sequencing used immunoSEQ multiplex PCR; TCRdb keeps in-frame clones, though not all of them. The sample includes roughly 62,000 clones, around nine tenths of them seen just once. Note on this clone: Its antigen is unknown.

Study findings and constraints: Compared with CD4 T cells, sorted CD8 cells carried more expanded clones. Active smokers at surgery had more clonal expansions than non-smokers.

The sample's time point: neoterminal ileum biopsy at postoperative endoscopy, about 6 months after surgery. Per germline, CDR1 LGHNT and CDR2 FRNRAP. Trimming at V came to 6 bases and at J to 6 bases, leaving 8 bases not matched to a gene. There are 14 residues in the CDR3. This chain connects TRBV12-5 to TRBJ1-5; 7 nucleotides agree with TRBD1. The clonotype was recovered from an adult with Crohn's disease. The sequencing sample was made of ileal tissue. The CDR3 DNA is TGTGCTAGTGGGTCCACAGGGGTTTTTCAGCCCCAGCATTTT. It codes for CASGSTGVFQPQHF.